This is a list of T cell receptor beta chains from one sample in a study of CD8 T cells in ankylosing spondylitis. Each CDR3 protein is one row after TCRdb ran MiXCR on the 5' RACE reads. The profile shows 200,000 to 300,000 distinct CDR3 sequences, over 8.5% of them singletons. What was sequenced was blood, either unsorted or a sorted T cell fraction (not recorded which). The receptors shown here come from a male donor with ankylosing spondylitis or in good health (not recorded which). Each CDR3 is given with its conserved first and last residue. The D gene is left open where the match is weak. A row's size may be missing; if present it is once, few, many or a size class.

len,j_gene,abundance,d_gene,v_gene,CDR3nt,CDR3aa
12,TRBJ2-7,many,.,TRBV29-1,TGCAGCGTTAATGGGGACTCCTACGAGCAGTACTTC,CSVNGDSYEQYF
17,TRBJ2-7,many,TRBD1,TRBV7-8,TGTGCCAGCAGCTTAGTTCATGAAGGGACAGGGACCTACGAGCAGTACTTC,CASSLVHEGTGTYEQYF
15,TRBJ2-3,many,.,TRBV7-2,TGTGCCAGCAGGTCTAGGGGTCGGGGCACAGATACGCAGTATTTT,CASRSRGRGTDTQYF
17,TRBJ2-3,many,TRBD2,TRBV3-1,TGTGCCAGCAGCCAAGGCGCCCTGCGGGGACTAGAAAACGCGCAGTATTTT,CASSQGALRGLENAQYF
12,TRBJ2-1,few,.,TRBV12-3/TRBV12-4,TGTGCCAGCAGTTCCTCCAGCAATGAGCAGTTCTTC,CASSSSSNEQFF
14,TRBJ2-3,many,TRBD1,TRBV29-1,TGCAGCGTTGCCCGGACAGGGAGCACAGATACGCAGTATTTT,CSVARTGSTDTQYF
15,TRBJ1-6,many,TRBD1,TRBV5-1,TGCGCCAGCAGCTTGGGGACAGGGGGCACCTCACCCCTCCACTTT,CASSLGTGGTSPLHF
17,TRBJ2-5,few,TRBD1,TRBV7-8,TGTGCCAGCAGCTCGGGACAGGGCTCCAGAGATGCAGAGACCCAGTACTTC,CASSSGQGSRDAETQYF
16,TRBJ2-1,many,TRBD2,TRBV20-1,TGCAGTGCTAGGGAAATGGGAATAGCGGGACCAGATGAGCAGTTCTTC,CSAREMGIAGPDEQFF
17,TRBJ2-1,few,.,TRBV7-9,TGTGCCAGCAGCTTAGGCGGGAGACAGGGTATCGACAATGAGCAGTTCTTC,CASSLGGRQGIDNEQFF
17,TRBJ2-4,.,.,TRBV20-1,TGCAGTGCTAGAGAGAAGGTCCAGGAGGAGGCCAAAAACATTCAGTACTTC,CSAREKVQEEAKNIQYF
16,TRBJ2-2,many,.,TRBV6-1,TGTGCCAGCAATCCCCAAGGGGCCGTCAAGACCGGGGAGCTGTTTTTT,CASNPQGAVKTGELFF
13,TRBJ2-7,many,TRBD1,TRBV20-1,TGCAGTGCTCAACGGACAGGGGCCTACGAGCAGTACTTC,CSAQRTGAYEQYF
12,TRBJ2-5,many,.,TRBV7-6,TGTGCCAGCAGCTCGAATCTCGAGACCCAGTACTTC,CASSSNLETQYF
16,TRBJ2-7,.,TRBD1,TRBV4-1,TGCTCCAGCAGCCCAGCAGCGGCCGGGACAGTCTACGAGCAGTACTTC,CSSSPAAAGTVYEQYF
15,TRBJ2-7,.,.,TRBV6-2/TRBV6-3,TGTGCCAGCAGCCAAGGGACACAATTAACTGGGGAGCAGTACTTC,CASSQGTQLTGEQYF